The 17 T cell receptor beta chains below all came from one sample that was sequenced in a study of CD8 T cells in Susac syndrome. Random hexamers primed reverse transcription of about 0.5 to 1 ug RNA. One entry per CDR3 protein results from TCRdb running MiXCR on the immunoSEQ multiplex PCR reads. This sample has a few hundred thousand distinct CDR3 sequences, with roughly 85% found just once. Sequencing was carried out using CD8+ T cells from PBMCs. The receptors here all came from a human donor with multiple sclerosis.

This clonotype showed up just once. V usage is TRBV7-9 and J usage is TRBJ1-2; TRBD1 matches 8 bases. The CDR3 spans 15 residues. The V and J ends lost 0 bases and 7 bases, in that order; junction bases with no gene match: 7. CDR1 is SEHNR and CDR2 is FQNEAQ in the germline V gene (reference sequence). CDR3 bases: TGTGCCAGCAGCTTAGCCTGGACAGGGATCAGTGGCTACACCTTC. It translates to CASSLAWTGISGYTF.

This clonotype is a singleton in its sample. The chain employs TRBV9 and TRBJ2-3, with TRBD2 as a possible D gene (6 bases). The V gene lost 1 base and the J gene lost 2 bases, with 11 bases spanning the gap. Germline V gene lookup returns CDR1 SGDLS and CDR2 YYNGEE. The CDR3 contains 15 residues. DNA for the CDR3: TGTGCCAGCAGCGTACGGAGGGCAGACACAGATACGCAGTATTTT. This sequence encodes CASSVRRADTDTQYF.

The gene calls are TRBV27 and TRBJ2-3, with 7 nucleotides matching TRBD1. CDR1 is MNHEY, CDR2 SMNVEV, per germline (reference sequence). CDR3 size: 16 residues. The junction had 12 bases not matched to a gene; V was cut back by 5 bases and J by 4 bases. In DNA form, the CDR3 reads TGTGCCAGCAGTCTGCTTAAAGGGGGCGCCTCAGATACGCAGTATTTT. Encoded protein: CASSLLKGGASDTQYF.

The V and J genes are TRBV23-1 and TRBJ1-4, with 7 bases lining up with TRBD1. TRBV23-1 falls under the ORF class, with uncertain function. V trimming: 2 bases; J trimming: 8 bases; junction bases outside the gene matches: 8. The CDR3 length is 15 residues. The CDR3 is CASSQEGGAEEKLFF. The CDR3 bases are TGCGCCAGCAGTCAAGAAGGGGGCGCTGAGGAAAAACTGTTTTTT.

This clonotype appeared a few times. The chain recombines TRBV6-5 with TRBJ2-4; D unresolved. V lost 4 bases, J lost 4 bases, and 14 bases lay in between. CDR3 length equals 15 residues. Germline loops: CDR1 MNHEY, CDR2 SVGAGI. CDR3 in DNA: TGTGCCAGCAGTTGGGTACCCCCGGGTAAAAACATTCAGTACTTC. It is translated as CASSWVPPGKNIQYF.

Only one count was recorded for this clonotype. The chain has TRBV15 and TRBJ1-3; D is perhaps TRBD1 (6 bases). CDR1 is LNHNV, CDR2 YYDKDF, per germline (reference sequence). V was cut by 1 base and J by 0 bases, with 7 bases left in between. This CDR3 is 15 amino acids long. The CDR3 spells CATSRGRGSGNTIYF. As DNA, the CDR3 is TGTGCCACCAGCAGAGGCAGGGGCTCTGGAAACACCATATATTTT.

V is TRBV6-6 and J is TRBJ2-7; TRBD2 matches 8 bases. With V trimmed by 3 bases and J by 5 bases, 6 bases remained unmatched. The CDR3 sequence is 14 residues long. Germline-derived CDR1 and CDR2 are MNHNY and SVGAGI (reference sequence). The CDR3 spells CASSYSGNRDEQYF. CDR3 DNA: TGTGCCAGCAGTTATAGCGGGAATCGGGACGAGCAGTACTTC.

This clonotype was observed a handful of times. This rearrangement joins TRBV19 to TRBJ2-1; TRBD2 is a possible D gene (6 bases). Germline V lookup: CDR1 LNHDA, CDR2 SQIVND (reference sequence). Trimming pared 7 bases from V and 3 bases from J, leaving 13 bases between. This CDR3 has 14 residues. The CDR3 sequence: CASMVAAFYNEQFF. For the CDR3, the DNA is TGTGCCAGTATGGTAGCGGCCTTCTACAATGAGCAGTTCTTC.

This clonotype was counted only a few times. CDR3: CASSPRAASYNEQFF. CDR3 nucleotides: TGTGCCAGCAGTCCCAGGGCGGCCTCCTACAATGAGCAGTTCTTC. The chain is built from TRBV27 and TRBJ2-1, with D possibly being TRBD1 (5 bases). Germline lookup yields CDR1 MNHEY and CDR2 SMNVEV (reference sequence). The CDR3 is 15 amino acids. Trimming left V 5 bases short and J 0 bases short, with 11 bases between.

The chain recombines TRBV27 with TRBJ2-1; 8 positions agree with TRBD2. The CDR3 spans 15 residues. V trimming: 0 bases; J trimming: 5 bases; junction bases outside the gene matches: 3. The germline CDR1 and CDR2 sequences are MNHEY and SMNVEV (reference sequence). The CDR3 sequence: CASSLSSGVNNEQFF. CDR3 in DNA: TGTGCCAGCAGTTTATCTAGCGGGGTGAACAATGAGCAGTTCTTC.

The DNA of the CDR3 is TGCGCCAGCAGCCACCAGGTCCGGGATTACAATGAGCAGTTCTTC. Translation: CASSHQVRDYNEQFF. J is TRBJ2-1 and V is TRBV5-1; D might be TRBD2 (5 bases). Deletions cut 4 bases from V and 4 bases from J, with 15 bases between. The CDR3 runs to 15 residues. CDR1 is SGHRS and CDR2 is YFSETQ in the germline V gene. Based on the CDR3 plus reference TRBV5-1 and TRBJ2-1, the full variable domain is KAGVTQTPRYLIKTRGQQVTLSCSPISGHRSVSWYQQTPGQGLQFLFEYFSETQRNKGNFPGRFSGRQFSNSRSEMNVSTLELGDSALYLCASSHQVRDYNEQFFGPGTRLTVL.

The chain links TRBV28 to TRBJ1-2; TRBD1 agrees at 7 bases. Germline loops: CDR1 MDHEN, CDR2 SYDVKM. J lost 2 bases, V lost 3 bases, and 9 bases had no gene match. CDR3 length: 16 residues. CDR3 sequence: CASSFHPTGRNYGYTF. As DNA, the CDR3 is TGTGCCAGCAGTTTTCACCCGACAGGGCGAAACTATGGCTACACCTTC.

V usage is TRBV7-9 and J usage is TRBJ2-2; 7 nucleotides match TRBD2. V lost 2 bases to trimming and J lost 4 bases; unmatched junction nucleotides: 4. CDR1 and CDR2 from the germline V gene are SEHNR and FQNEAQ (reference sequence). This CDR3 has 15 residues. CDR3 loop: CASSLPGGPTGELFF. The CDR3 region has the DNA TGTGCCAGCAGCTTACCGGGAGGTCCCACCGGGGAGCTGTTTTTT.

Only a few counts were recorded for this clonotype. The chain employs TRBV6-1 and TRBJ2-1, with 7 bases matching TRBD2. The CDR3 is 15 amino acids. After removal of 6 bases from V and 4 bases from J, the junction contained 9 bases not matched to a gene. The germline V gene encodes CDR1 MNHNS and CDR2 SASEGT. DNA for the CDR3: TGTGCCAGCAGGCCGCTAGCGGTAGGGTACAATGAGCAGTTCTTC. This translates into CASRPLAVGYNEQFF.

The chain links TRBV29-1 to TRBJ2-5, with a weak D call TRBD2 (5 bases). This CDR3 contains 13 residues. Trimming took off 5 bases at V and 2 bases at J, with 12 bases between the two ends. CDR1 and CDR2 (germline): SQVTM, ANQGSEA. The CDR3 coding sequence is TGCAGCGTTCTCGGAGGAGGACAAGAGACCCAGTACTTC. It specifies CSVLGGGQETQYF.

The rearrangement uses TRBV5-1 and TRBJ2-2; D remains ambiguous. Per germline, CDR1 SGHRS and CDR2 YFSETQ. The CDR3 sequence is 15 residues long. The germline V and J ends were trimmed by 1 base and 5 bases, with 12 bases remaining between them. CDR3 nucleotide sequence: TGCGCCAGCAGCTTGACGCGGACGGAGACCGGGGAGCTGTTTTTT. The encoded protein is CASSLTRTETGELFF.

Here the CDR3 reads CAISPQGGEQFF. CDR3 DNA sequence: TGTGCCATCAGTCCACAGGGCGGTGAGCAGTTCTTC. V usage is TRBV10-3 and J usage is TRBJ2-1; a weak D match, TRBD1 (6 bases). Trimming took 5 bases from V and 9 from J, leaving 11 bases between them. This CDR3 contains 12 residues. Germline values: CDR1 ENHRY, CDR2 SYGVKD.